This T cell receptor beta chain was observed in a study of OX40 agonist ivuxolimab in advanced cancers. Study summary: Ivuxolimab, an agonistic anti-OX40 (CD134) antibody, was given to patients.

CDR1 MNHNS and CDR2 SASEGT come from the germline V gene. V dropped 5 bases and J dropped 5; count of bases not matched to a gene: 5. The CDR3 has 14 amino acids. In this sample, this clone turned up a few times. The method was immunoSEQ multiplex PCR; TCRdb's version includes in-frame clones alone and lacks a portion of them. The data contain 66,000 or so clones, 85% of them singletons. The input for sequencing was CD4+ or CD8+ T cells sorted from blood, taken in a trial of the OX40 agonist ivuxolimab. The clonotype originates from an adult with an advanced solid tumor such as melanoma, head and neck, liver or kidney cancer. This chain joins TRBV6-1 and TRBJ1-5, with TRBD1 identical over 8 bases. The CDR3 bases are TGTGCCAGCAGTTGGACAGGGAGGGATCAGCCCCAGCATTTT. It specifies CASSWTGRDQPQHF.